This TCR beta chain comes out of a study of blood T cell repertoires in COVID-19. Study in general: The United States, Italy and Spain supplied acute and convalescent COVID-19 samples. T cells, B-cell-depleted T cells, or PBMCs provided the cDNA or gDNA that served as material.

The table lists this clone with a few counts. V gave up 5 bases and J gave up 7 bases; unmatched junction bases: 5. CDR3 length equals 15 residues. Germline V gene lookup returns CDR1 SNHLY and CDR2 FYNNEI. In the original analysis: Estimation of nucleated cell counts relied on the amplification of reference gene primers. The assay was immunoSEQ multiplex PCR, and TCRdb's table has in-frame clones only and misses some. V, J and clone size were drawn from that table, and D and trimming were deduced from the DNA. The data hold roughly 250,000 clones, with roughly four fifths observed a single time. The sequence derives from a woman between 55 and 75 years old with active or convalescent COVID-19. The rearrangement uses TRBV2 and TRBJ1-6; 10 bases map to TRBD1. The sequenced material came from peripheral blood. CDR3 sequence reads: CASSSDRGLNSPLHF. CDR3 nucleotide sequence: TGTGCCAGCAGTTCTGACAGGGGGCTAAATTCACCCCTCCACTTT.